This TCR beta chain was captured by sequencing in a study of human thymus T cells. Clones were read by immunoSEQ multiplex PCR, and TCRdb kept only the in-frame ones, dropping some. The table lists tens of thousands of clones, about 94% of them singletons. A single count supports this clone. Its matching antigen is unknown. The study, taken as a whole, reports: V and J gene usage appeared biased in thymic and blood repertoires.

Looked up from germline, CDR1 is MDHEN and CDR2 is SYDVKM. V was clipped by 4 bases and J by 4 bases; unmatched bases: 0. CDR3 length: 12 residues. Sequenced: blood. This sequence was found in a boy less than two years old with a congenital heart defect but otherwise immunologically healthy. The V and J genes are TRBV28 and TRBJ1-2; TRBD1 agrees at 7 bases. The CDR3 spells CASSSGGYGYTF. The CDR3 coding sequence is TGTGCCAGCAGTTCAGGGGGCTATGGCTACACCTTC.